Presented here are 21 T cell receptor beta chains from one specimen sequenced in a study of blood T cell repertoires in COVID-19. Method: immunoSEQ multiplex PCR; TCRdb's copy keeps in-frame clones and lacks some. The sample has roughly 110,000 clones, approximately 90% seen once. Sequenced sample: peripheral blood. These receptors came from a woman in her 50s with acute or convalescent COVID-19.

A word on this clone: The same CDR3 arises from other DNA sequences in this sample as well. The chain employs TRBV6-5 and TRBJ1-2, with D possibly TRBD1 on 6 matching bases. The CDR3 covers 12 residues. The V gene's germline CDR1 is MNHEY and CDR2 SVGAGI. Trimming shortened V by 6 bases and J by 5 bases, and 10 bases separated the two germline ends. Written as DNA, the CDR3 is TGTGCCAGCAGACGAGGGGGTTATGGCTACACCTTC. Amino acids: CASRRGGYGYTF.

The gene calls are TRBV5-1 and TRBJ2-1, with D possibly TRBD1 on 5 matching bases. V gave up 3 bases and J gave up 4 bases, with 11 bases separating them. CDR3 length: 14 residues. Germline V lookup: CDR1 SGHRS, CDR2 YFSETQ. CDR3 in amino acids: CASSWSDSYNEQFF. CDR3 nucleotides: TGCGCCAGCAGCTGGTCCGACAGTTACAATGAGCAGTTCTTC.

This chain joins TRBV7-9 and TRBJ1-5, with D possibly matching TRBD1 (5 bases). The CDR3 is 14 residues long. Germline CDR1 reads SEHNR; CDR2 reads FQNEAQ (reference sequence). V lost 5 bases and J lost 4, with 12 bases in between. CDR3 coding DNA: TGTGCCAGCAGCCATCGGGACTCTAATCAGCCCCAGCATTTT. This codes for CASSHRDSNQPQHF.

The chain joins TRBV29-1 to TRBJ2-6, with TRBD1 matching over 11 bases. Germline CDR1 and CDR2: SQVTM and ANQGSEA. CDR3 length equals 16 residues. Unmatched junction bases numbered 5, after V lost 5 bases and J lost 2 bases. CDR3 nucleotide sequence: TGCAGCGTTTCCGGGACAGGGGGTCCTGGGGCCAACGTCCTGACTTTC. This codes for CSVSGTGGPGANVLTF.

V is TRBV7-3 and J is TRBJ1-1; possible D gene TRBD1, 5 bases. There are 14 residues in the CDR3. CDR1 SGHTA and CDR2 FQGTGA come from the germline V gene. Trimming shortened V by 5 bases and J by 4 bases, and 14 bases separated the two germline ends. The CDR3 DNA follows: TGTGCCAGCAGCCTATGGGGACTAGGCACTGAAGCTTTCTTT. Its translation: CASSLWGLGTEAFF.

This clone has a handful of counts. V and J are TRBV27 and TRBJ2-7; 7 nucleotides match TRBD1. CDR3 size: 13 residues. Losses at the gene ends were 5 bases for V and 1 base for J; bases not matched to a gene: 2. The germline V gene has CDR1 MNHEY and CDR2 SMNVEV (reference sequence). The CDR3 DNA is TGTGCCAGCAGTGCCAGGGGGTCCTACGAGCAGTACTTC. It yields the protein CASSARGSYEQYF.

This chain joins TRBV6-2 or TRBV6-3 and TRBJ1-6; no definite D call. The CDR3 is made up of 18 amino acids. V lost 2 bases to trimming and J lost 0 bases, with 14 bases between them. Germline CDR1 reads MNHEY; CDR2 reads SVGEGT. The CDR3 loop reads CASSYAVWQSSYNSPLHF. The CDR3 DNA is TGTGCCAGCAGTTACGCGGTATGGCAGAGCTCCTATAATTCACCCCTCCACTTT.

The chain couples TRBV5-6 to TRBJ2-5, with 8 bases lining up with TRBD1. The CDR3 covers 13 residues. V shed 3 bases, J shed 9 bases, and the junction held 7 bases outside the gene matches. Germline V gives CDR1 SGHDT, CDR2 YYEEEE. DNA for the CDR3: TGTGCCAGCAGCTCCCGGACAGGGCGGGCCCAGTACTTC. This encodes CASSSRTGRAQYF.

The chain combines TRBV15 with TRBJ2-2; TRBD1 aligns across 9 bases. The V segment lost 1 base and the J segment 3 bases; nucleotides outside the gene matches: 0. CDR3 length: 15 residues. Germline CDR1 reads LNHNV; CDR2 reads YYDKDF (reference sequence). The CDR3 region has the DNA TGTGCCACCAGCAGAGGGACAGGGGACACCGGGGAGCTGTTTTTT. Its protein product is CATSRGTGDTGELFF. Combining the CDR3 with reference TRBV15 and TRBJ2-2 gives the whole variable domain DAMVIQNPRYQVTQFGKPVTLSCSQTLNHNVMYWYQQKSSQAPKLLFHYYDKDFNNEADTPDNFQSRRPNTSFCFLDIRSPGLGDTAMYLCATSRGTGDTGELFFGEGSRLTVL.

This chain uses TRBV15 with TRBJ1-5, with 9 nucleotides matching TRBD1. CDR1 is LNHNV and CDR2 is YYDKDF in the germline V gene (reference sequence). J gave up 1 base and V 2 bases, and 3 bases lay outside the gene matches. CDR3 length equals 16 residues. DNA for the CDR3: TGTGCCACCAGCAGAACAGGGGGCATAAGCAATCAGCCCCAGCATTTT. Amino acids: CATSRTGGISNQPQHF.

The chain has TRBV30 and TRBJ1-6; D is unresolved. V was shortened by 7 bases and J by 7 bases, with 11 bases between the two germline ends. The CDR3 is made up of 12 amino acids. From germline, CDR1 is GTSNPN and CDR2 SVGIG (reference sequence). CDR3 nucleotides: TGTGCCTTAACTCTCCGGAATTCACCCCTCCACTTT. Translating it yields CALTLRNSPLHF.

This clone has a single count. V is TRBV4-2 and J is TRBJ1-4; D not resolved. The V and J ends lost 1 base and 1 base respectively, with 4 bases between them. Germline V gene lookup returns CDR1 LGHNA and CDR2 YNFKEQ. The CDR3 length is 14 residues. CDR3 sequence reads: CASSQGGTNEKLFF. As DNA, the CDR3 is TGTGCCAGCAGCCAAGGAGGAACTAATGAAAAACTGTTTTTT.

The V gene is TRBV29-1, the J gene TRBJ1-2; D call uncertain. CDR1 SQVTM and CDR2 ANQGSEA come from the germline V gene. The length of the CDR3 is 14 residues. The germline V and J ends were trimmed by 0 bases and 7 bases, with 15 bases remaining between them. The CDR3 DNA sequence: TGCAGCGTTGAAGATAGGAGGGCAGACTCTGGCTACACCTTC. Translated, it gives CSVEDRRADSGYTF.

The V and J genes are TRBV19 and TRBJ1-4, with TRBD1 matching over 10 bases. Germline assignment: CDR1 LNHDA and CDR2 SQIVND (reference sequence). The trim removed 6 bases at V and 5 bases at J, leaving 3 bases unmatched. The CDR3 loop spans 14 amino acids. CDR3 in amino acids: CASRPGQGNEKLFF. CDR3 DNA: TGTGCCAGTAGACCGGGACAGGGGAATGAAAAACTGTTTTTT.

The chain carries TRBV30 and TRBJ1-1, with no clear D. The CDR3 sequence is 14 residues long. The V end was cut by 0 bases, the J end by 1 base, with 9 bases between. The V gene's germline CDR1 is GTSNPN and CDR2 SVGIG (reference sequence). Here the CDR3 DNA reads TGTGCCTGGAGTGTTCTCTTATCGAACACTGAAGCTTTCTTT. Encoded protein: CAWSVLLSNTEAFF. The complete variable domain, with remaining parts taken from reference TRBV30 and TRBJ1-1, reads SQTIHQWPATLVQPVGSPLSLECTVEGTSNPNLYWYRQAAGRGLQLLFYSVGIGQISSEVPQNLSASRPQDRQFILSSKKLLLSDSGFYLCAWSVLLSNTEAFFGQGTRLTVV.

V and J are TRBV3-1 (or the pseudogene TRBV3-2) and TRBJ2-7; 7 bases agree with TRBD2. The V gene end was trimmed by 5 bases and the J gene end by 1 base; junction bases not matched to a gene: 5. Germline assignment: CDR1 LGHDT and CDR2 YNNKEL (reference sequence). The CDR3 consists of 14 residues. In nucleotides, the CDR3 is TGTGCCAGCAGCTATAGAGCGGGATCCTACGAGCAGTACTTC. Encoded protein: CASSYRAGSYEQYF.

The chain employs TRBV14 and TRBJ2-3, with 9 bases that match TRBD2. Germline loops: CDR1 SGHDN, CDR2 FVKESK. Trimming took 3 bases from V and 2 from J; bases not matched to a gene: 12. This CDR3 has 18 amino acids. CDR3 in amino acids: CASSHLSQREDYTDTQYF. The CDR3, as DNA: TGTGCCAGCAGCCATCTGTCCCAGCGGGAGGATTACACAGATACGCAGTATTTT.

The CDR3 region has the DNA TGTGCCATTCAGCGTAGCATGAACACTGAAGCTTTCTTT. This translates into CAIQRSMNTEAFF. The gene calls are TRBV10-3 and TRBJ1-1; D remains unclear. Per germline, CDR1 ENHRY and CDR2 SYGVKD. V lost 9 bases and J 0 bases, leaving 11 bases between the germline ends. There are 13 residues in the CDR3.

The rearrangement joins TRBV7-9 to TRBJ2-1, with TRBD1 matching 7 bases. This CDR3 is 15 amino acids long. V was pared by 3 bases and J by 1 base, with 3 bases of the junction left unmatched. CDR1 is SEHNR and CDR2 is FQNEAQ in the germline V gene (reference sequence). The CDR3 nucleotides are TGTGCCAGCAGCTTTCCGGGACAGTCCTACAATGAGCAGTTCTTC. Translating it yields CASSFPGQSYNEQFF.

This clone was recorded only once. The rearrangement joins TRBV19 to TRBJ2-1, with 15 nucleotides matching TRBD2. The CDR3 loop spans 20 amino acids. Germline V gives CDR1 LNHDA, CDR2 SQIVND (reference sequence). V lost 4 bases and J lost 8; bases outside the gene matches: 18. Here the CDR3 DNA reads TGTGCCAGTAGTAGCCCTCGGGGACTAGCGGGAGGACATACTGGCGATGAGCAGTTCTTC. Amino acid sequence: CASSSPRGLAGGHTGDEQFF.

CDR3 region: CASSDNSEKLFF. The CDR3 DNA follows: TGTGCCAGCAGTGATAATAGTGAAAAACTGTTTTTT. The chain has TRBV2 and TRBJ1-4; the D is unclear. Germline V gives CDR1 SNHLY, CDR2 FYNNEI. Trimming took off 3 bases at V and 7 bases at J, with 6 bases between the two ends. The CDR3 runs to 12 residues. Drawing the rest from reference TRBV2 and TRBJ1-4, the complete variable domain is EPEVTQTPSHQVTQMGQEVILRCVPISNHLYFYWYRQILGQKVEFLVSFYNNEISEKSEIFDDQFSVERPDGSNFTLKIRSTKLEDSAMYFCASSDNSEKLFFGSGTQLSVL.